The source of this T cell receptor beta chain is a study of vaccination and CD4 T cells after COVID-19. TCRdb recomputed calls from the PCR reads with MiXCR, one row per CDR3 protein. The repertoire has about 20,000 distinct CDR3 sequences, around 60% of them found once; the top ten carry 1% to 1.4%. This clonotype showed up just a few times. CDR1 and CDR2 from the germline V gene are MDHEN and SYDVKM. Trimming cost V 6 bases and J 2 bases, with 16 bases left between them. This CDR3 spans 15 amino acids. Spanning March to December 2020, the positive PCR dates came before US Alpha, Beta and Delta variants.

The source was CD4+ T cells from blood, collected before SARS-CoV-2 vaccination. This clonotype was sampled from a human donor who had recovered from COVID-19. The rearrangement uses TRBV28 and TRBJ1-2; D is undetermined. CDR3: CASRKSLGRNYGYTF. DNA of the CDR3: TGTGCCAGCAGGAAAAGCCTCGGCCGAAACTATGGCTACACCTTC.